A single sample gave rise to the 23 T cell receptor beta chains below, sequenced in a study of CD8 T cells in Susac syndrome. It was with random hexamers that about 0.45 to 1 ug RNA was reverse transcribed. TCRdb reprocessed the immunoSEQ multiplex PCR reads with MiXCR, giving one entry per CDR3 protein. Here the sample spans 100,000 to 150,000 distinct CDR3 sequences, more than 90% being singletons. The source material was CD4+ T cells from PBMCs. These receptors all come from a human donor in good health.

The chain couples TRBV6-1 to TRBJ1-5; D gene uncertain. CDR1 and CDR2 (germline): MNHNS, SASEGT. V shed 4 bases and J shed 0 bases, with 16 bases lying between them. The CDR3 contains 17 residues. The chain's CDR3 is CASSGDKYPYSNQPQHF. Written as DNA, the CDR3 is TGTGCCAGCAGTGGCGACAAATACCCTTATAGCAATCAGCCCCAGCATTTT.

The J gene is TRBJ2-3, the V gene TRBV20-1; D possibly corresponds to TRBD2 (5 bases). V was cut by 6 bases and J by 3 bases, with 13 bases left in between. Germline lookup yields CDR1 DFQATT and CDR2 SNEGSKA (reference sequence). This CDR3 is built from 13 residues. Here the CDR3 DNA reads TGCAGTGCCCGAGGGCCCGGGACAGATACGCAGTATTTT. It encodes CSARGPGTDTQYF.

The chain links TRBV2 to TRBJ1-5; D call uncertain. This CDR3 comprises 14 residues. Trimming pared 7 bases from V and 11 bases from J, leaving 21 bases between. Germline values: CDR1 SNHLY, CDR2 FYNNEI. The DNA of the CDR3 is TGTGCCAGCACTGTACGGACCGATTATGGTGCCCAGCATTTT. Protein: CASTVRTDYGAQHF.

The chain links TRBV12-3 or TRBV12-4 to TRBJ2-5; a weak D match, TRBD2 (6 bases). V was clipped by 5 bases and J by 4 bases, with 11 bases between them. This CDR3 has 13 amino acids. CDR3 sequence (DNA): TGTGCCAGCAGTCCCCGGGGACTAGAGACCCAGTACTTC. This codes for CASSPRGLETQYF.

The V and J genes are TRBV5-1 and TRBJ2-7; 11 nucleotides align to TRBD2. Germline trimming cut 0 bases from V and 6 bases from J; bases unmatched to any gene: 8. Germline loops: CDR1 SGHRS, CDR2 YFSETQ. The CDR3 extends over 16 amino acids. The CDR3 sequence is CASSLGVTSGIGEQYF. The CDR3 region has the DNA TGCGCCAGCAGCTTGGGAGTGACTAGCGGGATCGGCGAGCAGTACTTC.

V usage is TRBV5-6 and J usage is TRBJ2-1; 12 bases are shared with TRBD1. Germline V CDR1 and CDR2: SGHDT, YYEEEE. J was trimmed by 5 bases and V by 6 bases; bases with no gene match: 9. The CDR3 is 16 amino acids. CDR3: CASKGTGGFPHNEQFF. The CDR3 DNA reads as TGTGCCAGCAAGGGGACAGGGGGCTTCCCGCACAATGAGCAGTTCTTC.

This chain uses TRBV2 with TRBJ1-3, with D hard to call. The CDR3 has 14 residues. Germline V CDR1 and CDR2: SNHLY, FYNNEI. V gave up 8 bases and J gave up 1 base, with 12 bases separating them. CDR3 nucleotide sequence: TGTGCCAGCGGTCGGCCCGATTCTGGAAACACCATATATTTT. Translating it yields CASGRPDSGNTIYF.

Of note for this clonotype: A junction boundary mismatches the germline segment, possibly from a read error. This chain uses TRBV5-6 with TRBJ1-1, with 9 nucleotides matching TRBD1. CDR1 is SGHDT, CDR2 YYEEEE, per germline. The CDR3 spans 14 residues. This CDR3 reads CASRLGQGNTEAFF. The CDR3 DNA follows: TGTGCCAGCAGGTTGGGACAGGGGAACACTGAAGCTTTCTTT. Supplemented by reference TRBV5-6 and TRBJ1-1, the full variable domain reads DAGVTQSPTHLIKTRGQQVTLRCSPKSGHDTVSWYQQALGQGPQFIFQYYEEEERQRGNFPDRFSGHQFPNYSSELNVNALLLGDSALYLCASRLGQGNTEAFFGQGTRLTVV.

V usage is TRBV2 and J usage is TRBJ1-1; no clear D gene. V was trimmed by 3 bases and J by 8 bases, leaving 7 bases between them. The V gene's germline CDR1 is SNHLY and CDR2 FYNNEI. There are 11 residues in the CDR3. The CDR3 DNA reads TGTGCCAGCAGTGAGAACGTCGAAGCTTTCTTT. This encodes CASSENVEAFF.

V and J are TRBV3-1 and TRBJ1-2; D call uncertain. Germline loops: CDR1 LGHDT, CDR2 YNNKEL (reference sequence). Trimming removed 3 bases from V and 5 bases from J, with 4 bases in between. The CDR3 runs to 11 residues. CDR3 in amino acids: CASSQGYGYTF. CDR3 nucleotides: TGTGCCAGCAGCCAGGGATATGGCTACACCTTC. The complete variable domain, with remaining parts taken from reference TRBV3-1 and TRBJ1-2, reads DTAVSQTPKYLVTQMGNDKSIKCEQNLGHDTMYWYKQDSKKFLKIMFSYNNKELIINETVPNRFSPKSPDKAHLNLHINSLELGDSAVYFCASSQGYGYTFGSGTRLTVV.

This sequence joins TRBV6-6 and TRBJ2-5; 9 bases match TRBD1. After removal of 5 bases from V and 5 bases from J, the junction contained 12 bases not matched to a gene. The germline V gene encodes CDR1 MNHNY and CDR2 SVGAGI (reference sequence). The CDR3 is 16 amino acids. This CDR3 reads CASSQEGQGFIETQYF. CDR3 coding DNA: TGTGCCAGCAGTCAGGAGGGACAGGGTTTTATCGAGACCCAGTACTTC.

The genes are TRBV2 and TRBJ1-1; D gene unclear. V was trimmed by 10 bases and J by 3 bases, leaving 30 bases between them. The germline CDR1 and CDR2 sequences are SNHLY and FYNNEI. This CDR3 region has 18 residues. The CDR3 DNA reads TGTGCCACGACCACGGATCCAGGATTCGCCCAAAAGGACACTGAAGCTTTCTTT. Translating it yields CATTTDPGFAQKDTEAFF.

In its sample, this clonotype was seen once. In DNA form, the CDR3 reads TGCAGTGCTTCAGGACTAGCGGGCTCCTACGAGCAGTACTTC. This codes for CSASGLAGSYEQYF. V is TRBV20-1 and J is TRBJ2-7, with 11 bases aligning to TRBD2. V was clipped by 5 bases and J by 0 bases; unmatched bases: 3. The germline CDR1 and CDR2 sequences are DFQATT and SNEGSKA (reference sequence). This CDR3 region has 14 residues.

The chain has TRBV5-1 and TRBJ2-7; 8 bases match TRBD1. Looked up from germline, CDR1 is SGHRS and CDR2 is YFSETQ. V shed 4 bases, J shed 1 base, and the junction held 4 bases outside the gene matches. This CDR3 contains 14 residues. The CDR3 loop reads CASSLRQGSYEQYF. The DNA of the CDR3 is TGCGCCAGCAGCCTCAGACAGGGGTCCTACGAGCAGTACTTC.

The genes are TRBV5-1 and TRBJ2-7; possible D gene TRBD2, 6 bases. V was trimmed by 4 bases and J by 5 bases, leaving 25 bases between them. Germline assignment: CDR1 SGHRS and CDR2 YFSETQ. CDR3 size: 17 residues. CDR3 bases: TGCGCCAGCAGCCCAGCTGGGTCAGGAGGGCTAGCCGACGAGCAGTACTTC. It encodes CASSPAGSGGLADEQYF.

This clonotype is a singleton in its sample. The junction departs from the called germline gene at one end, perhaps through a read error. This chain uses TRBV6-2 or TRBV6-3 with TRBJ2-7; TRBD1 agrees at 9 bases. The CDR3 has 13 residues. Germline V gene lookup returns CDR1 MNHEY and CDR2 SVGEGT. CDR3 sequence: CATSGQGSGEQYF. The CDR3 coding sequence is TGTGCCACCAGTGGACAGGGGTCAGGCGAGCAGTACTTC.

V gene TRBV6-2 or TRBV6-3 combines with J gene TRBJ2-7, with 9 bases matching TRBD1. Germline CDR1 is MNHEY and CDR2 is SVGEGT. V trimming: 6 bases; J trimming: 7 bases; junction bases outside the gene matches: 10. The length of the CDR3 is 14 residues. CDR3 nucleotide sequence: TGTGCCAGCAGGCCGACAGGGGGGACGGCTGAGCAGTACTTC. This translates into CASRPTGGTAEQYF.

This sequence joins TRBV20-1 and TRBJ2-1; 11 positions agree with TRBD2. The CDR3 runs 16 residues. J gave up 0 bases and V 5 bases, and 6 bases lay outside the gene matches. Germline CDR1 and CDR2: DFQATT and SNEGSKA (reference sequence). Here the CDR3 DNA reads TGCAGTGCTCCTGGGACTAGCGGAAGCTCCTACAATGAGCAGTTCTTC. The encoded protein is CSAPGTSGSSYNEQFF.

The CDR3 spells CASFGQGGDNYGYTF. The CDR3 nucleotides read TGTGCCTCTTTCGGACAGGGGGGAGATAACTATGGCTACACCTTC. The chain is built from TRBV30 and TRBJ1-2; 10 bases agree with TRBD1. The CDR3 is 15 amino acids. J lost 1 base, V lost 7 bases, and 9 bases had no gene match. Germline V gene data show CDR1 as GTSNPN and CDR2 as SVGIG (reference sequence).

The chain has TRBV25-1 and TRBJ2-5, with D tentatively TRBD2 (7 bases). V shed 7 bases and J shed 1 base, with 19 bases lying between them. The germline V gene has CDR1 MGHDK and CDR2 SYGVNS. CDR3 length: 16 amino acids. For the CDR3, the DNA is TGTGCCAGCACTATGGGGGGGGCTGGATCCCAAGAGACCCAGTACTTC. Its protein is CASTMGGAGSQETQYF.

DNA for the CDR3: TGCAGCGTTGACGGAGCCCTGAACACTGAAGCTTTCTTT. Translating gives CSVDGALNTEAFF. The chain is built from TRBV29-1 and TRBJ1-1; D is unclear. Trimming took 3 bases from V and 0 from J, leaving 8 bases between them. CDR1 is SQVTM, CDR2 ANQGSEA, per germline. CDR3 size: 13 residues.

This clonotype has a single count. This chain connects TRBV6-2 or TRBV6-3 to TRBJ1-2; no clear D gene. Germline V gene data show CDR1 as MNHEY and CDR2 as SVGEGT. Trimming cost V 0 bases and J 5 bases, with 7 bases left between them. The CDR3 extends over 13 amino acids. DNA of the CDR3: TGTGCCAGCAGTTACTCGGCGGTTTATGGCTACACCTTC. It translates to CASSYSAVYGYTF.

The chain carries TRBV7-2 and TRBJ2-7; TRBD1 is a possible D gene (5 bases). Trimming shortened V by 3 bases and J by 0 bases, and 9 bases separated the two germline ends. CDR1 and CDR2 from the germline V gene are SGHTA and FQGNSA. The CDR3 is made up of 14 amino acids. The CDR3 DNA is TGTGCCAGCAGCTTCGGGCAGGGCTCCTACGAGCAGTACTTC. This sequence encodes CASSFGQGSYEQYF. Drawing the rest from reference TRBV7-2 and TRBJ2-7, the complete variable domain is GAGVSQSPSNKVTEKGKDVELRCDPISGHTALYWYRQSLGQGLEFLIYFQGNSAPDKSGLPSDRFSAERTGGSVSTLTIQRTQQEDSAVYLCASSFGQGSYEQYFGPGTRLTVT.